This paragraph covers one TCR beta chain sequence. Produced via immunoSEQ multiplex PCR; TCRdb's table is partial and in-frame only. In the table there are approximately 460,000 clones, 89% of which are singletons. This sample is drawn from a study of blood T cell repertoires in COVID-19. Study context: Acute and convalescent COVID-19 specimens originated in the United States, Italy and Spain. PBMCs, B-cell-depleted T cells, or T cells were the source of the cDNA or gDNA that made up the material.

V was cut by 2 bases and J by 8 bases, with 15 bases left in between. Germline V lookup: CDR1 MNHEY, CDR2 SMNVEV (reference sequence). The CDR3 runs to 15 residues. The rearrangement links TRBV27 to TRBJ1-4; D might be TRBD1 (6 bases). Material for sequencing was peripheral blood. The clonotype originates from a man aged 18-30 years with COVID-19, enrolled during active disease. The CDR3: CASSLRGALKEKLFF. CDR3 DNA: TGTGCCAGCAGTTTACGGGGGGCATTAAAAGAAAAACTGTTTTTT.